This passage covers 17 T cell receptor beta chains from one sample sequenced in a study of T cell responses to AZD1222 COVID-19 vaccine. Profiled with immunoSEQ multiplex PCR; TCRdb holds only in-frame clones, not every one. The sample yields around 140,000 clones, about 90% seen once. Sequenced here: peripheral blood, sampled 28 days after the second dose of the MenACWY control vaccine. The receptors shown here come from an adult who received the MenACWY meningococcal vaccine as a control.

This chain links TRBV21-1 with TRBJ1-1. TRBV21-1 is noted as a pseudogene. The CDR3 consists of 17 residues. The chain's CDR3 is CASSTQRGHRHYTEAFF. CDR3 bases: TGTGCCAGCAGCACCCAGCGGGGGCACAGGCACTACACTGAAGCTTTCTTT.

This rearrangement joins TRBV19 to TRBJ2-6; D gene uncertain. This CDR3 has 14 residues. Per the germline V gene, CDR1 is LNHDA and CDR2 is SQIVND (reference sequence). Trimming shortened V by 2 bases and J by 1 base, and 3 bases separated the two germline ends. Here the CDR3 reads CASSIQSGANVLTF. As DNA, the CDR3 is TGTGCCAGTAGTATACAATCTGGGGCCAACGTCCTGACTTTC.

The chain combines TRBV6-5 with TRBJ2-3; D assignment may be TRBD1 or TRBD2 (6 bases each). The V gene lost 2 bases and the J gene lost 0 bases, with 9 bases spanning the gap. The CDR3 has 15 residues. Germline V gives CDR1 MNHEY, CDR2 SVGAGI. The CDR3 nucleotides are TGTGCCAGCAGTTACCAGGGGACTAGCACAGATACGCAGTATTTT. Its protein is CASSYQGTSTDTQYF.

This chain links TRBV29-1 with TRBJ2-2; 10 nucleotides match TRBD2. The CDR3 runs to 17 residues. CDR1 and CDR2 (germline): SQVTM, ANQGSEA. The V segment lost 7 bases and the J segment 3 bases; nucleotides outside the gene matches: 14. The CDR3 DNA reads as TGCAGCGCCTGGACAGAAAGGCTAGCGGGGGACACCGGGGAGCTGTTTTTT. It translates to CSAWTERLAGDTGELFF.

CDR3 protein: CSGTRSGAIGSGYTF. DNA of the CDR3: TGCAGCGGGACAAGGTCAGGGGCCATCGGGAGCGGCTACACCTTC. The chain uses TRBV29-1 and TRBJ1-2; D is perhaps TRBD1 (6 bases). The V and J ends lost 7 bases and 8 bases respectively, with 26 bases between them. There are 15 residues in the CDR3. The germline V gene encodes CDR1 SQVTM and CDR2 ANQGSEA.

This CDR3 reads CASSAQGFRDNEQFF. The CDR3 DNA reads TGTGCCAGCAGTGCACAGGGGTTTAGGGACAATGAGCAGTTCTTC. The chain combines TRBV2 with TRBJ2-1, with 7 bases matching TRBD1. Germline V gives CDR1 SNHLY, CDR2 FYNNEI. The CDR3 sequence is 15 residues long. V lost 4 bases and J lost 5; bases outside the gene matches: 8.

V is TRBV7-9 and J is TRBJ2-1; D unclear. Deletions cut 3 bases from V and 0 bases from J, with 9 bases between. This CDR3 contains 15 residues. CDR1 and CDR2 from the germline V gene are SEHNR and FQNEAQ (reference sequence). The CDR3: CASSLGVSSYNEQFF. The DNA of the CDR3 is TGTGCCAGCAGCTTGGGTGTGAGCTCCTACAATGAGCAGTTCTTC.

V usage is TRBV9 and J usage is TRBJ1-4; TRBD1 matches at 8 bases. V lost 3 bases and J lost 8; bases outside the gene matches: 9. Per germline, CDR1 SGDLS and CDR2 YYNGEE. The CDR3 covers 15 residues. The CDR3, as DNA: TGTGCCAGCAGCGCTTTGGGACAGGAGGGCGAAAAACTGTTTTTT. Translating it yields CASSALGQEGEKLFF.

The rearrangement links TRBV7-2 to TRBJ2-2, with 7 bases that match TRBD2. Germline lookup yields CDR1 SGHTA and CDR2 FQGNSA. J was trimmed by 3 bases and V by 6 bases; bases with no gene match: 10. This CDR3 is 16 amino acids long. CDR3 bases: TGTGCCAGCAGTAGTCCTAGCGGAGGGGACACCGGGGAGCTGTTTTTT. Amino acid sequence: CASSSPSGGDTGELFF.

In its sample, this clone was seen once. This chain links TRBV10-3 with TRBJ2-3; D tentatively reads TRBD1 or TRBD2 (9 bases each). There are 18 residues in the CDR3. The ends were cut back, 10 bases at V and 0 bases at J, with 26 bases in the middle. Germline CDR1 and CDR2: ENHRY and SYGVKD. CDR3 in DNA: TGTGCCACGCGGGACAGGGTGGCTAGCGGGGCTAGCACAGATACGCAGTATTTT. Amino acids: CATRDRVASGASTDTQYF.

This clone was counted only a few times. V and J are TRBV5-1 and TRBJ2-6; 7 positions agree with TRBD1. The V gene's germline CDR1 is SGHRS and CDR2 YFSETQ. This CDR3 spans 18 amino acids. Germline trimming cut 0 bases from V and 0 bases from J; bases unmatched to any gene: 6. CDR3 in amino acids: CASSLEGRGSSGANVLTF. The CDR3 DNA reads as TGCGCCAGCAGCTTGGAGGGCAGGGGGAGCTCTGGGGCCAACGTCCTGACTTTC.

J is TRBJ2-1 and V is TRBV28, with 11 bases that match TRBD2. The CDR3 covers 16 residues. V was pared by 8 bases and J by 2 bases, with 8 bases of the junction left unmatched. The V gene's germline CDR1 is MDHEN and CDR2 SYDVKM. The CDR3 DNA sequence: TGTGCCAGCTGCTTAGCGGGAGGGTTCCCCTACAATGAGCAGTTCTTC. It encodes CASCLAGGFPYNEQFF.

The CDR3 DNA is TGTGCCAGCAGTTCGGACAACGAAGAGACCCAGTACTTC. This gives the protein CASSSDNEETQYF. The chain uses TRBV6-2 or TRBV6-3 and TRBJ2-5; tentatively, D is TRBD1 (5 bases). Per the germline V gene, CDR1 is MNHEY and CDR2 is SVGEGT. The CDR3 contains 13 residues. V was cut by 4 bases and J by 3 bases, with 9 bases left in between.

V usage is TRBV6-5 and J usage is TRBJ1-4; 9 nucleotides align to TRBD1. The trim removed 7 bases at V and 6 bases at J, leaving 9 bases unmatched. From germline, CDR1 is MNHEY and CDR2 SVGAGI. This CDR3 is built from 15 residues. CDR3 sequence reads: CASTHAQGAYEKLFF. The CDR3 region has the DNA TGTGCCAGCACCCATGCACAGGGGGCGTATGAAAAACTGTTTTTT.

The chain is built from TRBV24-1 and TRBJ1-1; no clear D. Germline CDR1 and CDR2: KGHDR and SFDVKD. V was pared by 6 bases and J by 5 bases, with 9 bases between. The CDR3 runs to 12 residues. The CDR3, as DNA: TGTGCCACCAGTCGTAGTGGGACTGAAGCTTTCTTT. Protein: CATSRSGTEAFF.

The chain combines TRBV11-2 with TRBJ2-2; 13 bases match TRBD2. CDR1 and CDR2 (germline): SGHAT, FQNNGV. Germline trimming cut 2 bases from V and 5 bases from J; bases unmatched to any gene: 5. The CDR3 is 17 amino acids. CDR3 protein: CASSLPQGLAGTGELFF. The CDR3, as DNA: TGTGCCAGCAGCTTACCCCAGGGACTAGCGGGGACCGGGGAGCTGTTTTTT. Together with reference TRBV11-2 and TRBJ2-2, the CDR3 gives the full variable domain: EAGVAQSPRYKIIEKRQSVAFWCNPISGHATLYWYQQILGQGPKLLIQFQNNGVVDDSQLPKDRFSAERLKGVDSTLKIQPAKLEDSAVYLCASSLPQGLAGTGELFFGEGSRLTVL.

The rearrangement links TRBV3-1 (or the pseudogene TRBV3-2) to TRBJ1-5; no firm D call. Germline V CDR1 and CDR2: LGHDT, YNNKEL (reference sequence). The CDR3 covers 15 residues. V was pared by 5 bases and J by 2 bases, with 13 bases between. The DNA for the CDR3 is TGTGCCAGCAGCGTAGGGAACCTGCGCAATCAGCCCCAGCATTTT. It translates to CASSVGNLRNQPQHF.